These 31 T cell receptor beta chains were all obtained from the same sample, sequenced in a study of T cells in Graves' hyperthyroidism and ophthalmopathy (dated by TCRdb to between 2018 and 2020). The protocol used for the library was multiplex PCR. The sample was run on an Illumina HiSeq 2000. Amplification of TCR beta CDR3 regions was carried out from RNA transcripts. The TCR CDR3 was subjected to a first round of RT-PCR using the HTBI primer set and the Qiagen OneStep RT-PCR kit. TCRdb reprocessed the public reads (quality trimming at Q25 with fastp, clone calling with MiXCR) and kept in-frame beta chains. Rows with one shared CDR3 protein collapse into an entry with the most common genes and DNA. The sample includes about 610,000 distinct CDR3 sequences, with roughly 15% observed a single time. The ten largest clones capture approximately 4.2% of the sample. The sample taken for sequencing was blood. The receptors shown here come from a woman in her 40s with Graves' ophthalmopathy.

This clonotype was seen at least ten times. The chain recombines TRBV28 with TRBJ2-7, with 10 bases matching TRBD2. V dropped 5 bases and J dropped 2; count of bases not matched to a gene: 3. This CDR3 spans 14 amino acids. CDR1 is MDHEN, CDR2 SYDVKM, per germline. CDR3 in DNA: TGTGCCAGCAGTCTAGCGGGAGTCGCCTACGAGCAGTACTTC. Encoded protein: CASSLAGVAYEQYF.

This chain connects TRBV4-2 to TRBJ1-3; D gene ambiguous. The V and J ends lost 6 bases and 0 bases respectively, with 12 bases between them. Germline V CDR1 and CDR2: LGHNA, YNFKEQ. The CDR3 runs 15 residues. The CDR3, as DNA: TGTGCCAGCAGAAAAGACGCATACTCTGGAAACACCATATATTTT. Its protein is CASRKDAYSGNTIYF.

The gene calls are TRBV7-3 and TRBJ1-1; D not resolved. This CDR3 contains 14 residues. CDR1 is SGHTA, CDR2 FQGTGA, per germline. V gave up 3 bases and J gave up 8 bases, with 16 bases separating them. The CDR3 nucleotides are TGTGCCAGCAGCTTTCCGGCGGCAGGAGGGGAAGCTTTCTTT. It specifies CASSFPAAGGEAFF.

This clonotype was seen ten or more times. The chain recombines TRBV28 with TRBJ2-2; D is unresolved. The V gene's germline CDR1 is MDHEN and CDR2 SYDVKM. Trimming removed 5 bases at V and 7 bases at J, with 11 bases between. This CDR3 comprises 13 residues. This CDR3 is CASSSYRLGELFF. Written as DNA, the CDR3 is TGTGCCAGCAGTAGCTATCGACTCGGGGAGCTGTTTTTT.

This clonotype was seen repeatedly, ten times or more. V is TRBV20-1 and J is TRBJ2-2; 8 positions match TRBD2. Germline values: CDR1 DFQATT, CDR2 SNEGSKA (reference sequence). This CDR3 region has 13 residues. V lost 3 bases and J lost 7; bases outside the gene matches: 4. CDR3 in DNA: TGCAGTGCTAGCGGGAGGGCGAACGGGGAGCTGTTTTTT. This sequence encodes CSASGRANGELFF.

Ten or more counts support this clonotype. This rearrangement joins TRBV29-1 to TRBJ2-5; TRBD1 might be the D (6 bases). Trimming stripped 0 bases from V and 4 bases from J, with 6 bases between. The CDR3 loop spans 12 amino acids. CDR1 SQVTM and CDR2 ANQGSEA come from the germline V gene. CDR3 protein: CSVEETGETQYF. The CDR3 nucleotides are TGCAGCGTTGAAGAGACAGGAGAGACCCAGTACTTC.

The chain uses TRBV29-1 and TRBJ1-2; D remains ambiguous. V shed 2 bases and J shed 7 bases, with 11 bases lying between them. CDR1 is SQVTM, CDR2 ANQGSEA, per germline. The CDR3 runs to 12 residues. The CDR3 nucleotides read TGCAGCGTTGAAAAGGGAACCGGTGGCTACACCTTC. Its translation is CSVEKGTGGYTF.

The chain joins TRBV11-2 to TRBJ2-3; weak D call: TRBD1 (6 bases). The CDR3 is 15 amino acids. In germline, CDR1 is SGHAT, CDR2 FQNNGV. Deletions cut 1 base from V and 3 bases from J, with 11 bases between. The CDR3 protein is CASSLGGRGTDTQYF. The CDR3 coding sequence is TGTGCCAGCAGCTTAGGGGGCAGGGGTACAGATACGCAGTATTTT.

This clonotype was detected ten times or more. V gene TRBV6-5 combines with J gene TRBJ2-7; a possible D gene is TRBD1 (6 bases). The V end lost 0 bases, the J end lost 6 bases, and 18 bases lay between the germline ends. The CDR3 runs 16 residues. Looked up from germline, CDR1 is MNHEY and CDR2 is SVGAGI. The CDR3 loop reads CASSYSILGAKSEQYF. In DNA form, the CDR3 reads TGTGCCAGCAGTTACTCGATTCTGGGGGCGAAGTCCGAGCAGTACTTC.

In its sample, this clonotype was seen a few times. Given a much more abundant clone one base away, this may be a read error. The V gene is TRBV28, the J gene TRBJ2-7, with 10 bases matching TRBD1. Germline assignment: CDR1 MDHEN and CDR2 SYDVKM. The CDR3 is 13 amino acids. CDR3 bases: TGTGCCTCCTCGACAGGGGGCTCCTACGGGCAGTACTTC. It codes for CASSTGGSYGQYF.

The rearrangement links TRBV7-9 to TRBJ2-4; D is perhaps TRBD1 (5 bases). The CDR3 totals 13 residues. The germline V and J ends were trimmed by 5 bases and 6 bases, with 11 bases remaining between them. Looked up from germline, CDR1 is SEHNR and CDR2 is FQNEAQ (reference sequence). The CDR3: CASSGAASNIQYF. DNA for the CDR3: TGTGCCAGCAGCGGGGCAGCCTCAAACATTCAGTACTTC.

At least ten counts were recorded for this clonotype. The chain links TRBV5-6 to TRBJ2-5, with TRBD2 matching over 10 bases. Trimming took 1 base from V and 1 from J; bases not matched to a gene: 7. Looked up from germline, CDR1 is SGHDT and CDR2 is YYEEEE. The CDR3 consists of 17 residues. The DNA for the CDR3 is TGTGCCAGCAGCTTGCGAAGACTAGCGGGCCCCCAAGAGACCCAGTACTTC. It yields the protein CASSLRRLAGPQETQYF.

The table lists this clonotype with many counts. The chain is built from TRBV19 and TRBJ2-5; perhaps TRBD2 as D (6 bases). Trimming left V 5 bases short and J 5 bases short, with 18 bases between. The CDR3 covers 15 residues. Germline V gene lookup returns CDR1 LNHDA and CDR2 SQIVND (reference sequence). CDR3 residues: CASSPQTSMMETQYF. CDR3 bases: TGTGCCAGTAGTCCCCAGACTAGTATGATGGAGACCCAGTACTTC.

In this sample, this clonotype turned up many times. The gene calls are TRBV11-2 and TRBJ1-2; TRBD1 is a possible D gene (6 bases). The CDR3 totals 15 residues. Trimming removed 4 bases at V and 5 bases at J, with 17 bases between. Germline-derived CDR1 and CDR2 are SGHAT and FQNNGV. The chain's CDR3 is CASSSSPDRAYGYTF. The CDR3 nucleotides are TGTGCCAGCAGCTCTTCCCCGGACAGAGCTTATGGCTACACCTTC.

The chain joins TRBV7-9 to TRBJ1-1, with D possibly TRBD1 on 6 matching bases. CDR3 length equals 15 residues. The V and J ends lost 5 bases and 4 bases respectively, with 17 bases between them. Germline assignment: CDR1 SEHNR and CDR2 FQNEAQ (reference sequence). The CDR3 coding sequence is TGTGCCAGCAGCACTAAGAGGGGACACCCCACTGAAGCTTTCTTT. Translation gives CASSTKRGHPTEAFF.

Many counts were recorded for this clonotype. V and J are TRBV2 and TRBJ2-7; 8 bases are shared with TRBD1. Germline V CDR1 and CDR2: SNHLY, FYNNEI. The CDR3 sequence is 14 residues long. V lost 5 bases, J lost 5 bases, and 8 bases stayed unmatched. CDR3 sequence reads: CASSLQGVQDEQYF. In DNA form, the CDR3 reads TGTGCCAGCAGTTTACAGGGGGTCCAGGACGAGCAGTACTTC.

This clonotype was counted many times. At one end, the junction sequence differs from germline, possibly due to a read error. The chain recombines TRBV12-3 or TRBV12-4 with TRBJ1-1; 9 positions agree with TRBD1. This CDR3 is built from 14 residues. The CDR3 coding sequence is TGTGCCGGCAGTACAGGGGGCACGGACACTGAAGCTTTCTTT. Translation gives CAGSTGGTDTEAFF.

This clonotype was counted at least ten times. This sequence joins TRBV2 and TRBJ2-5; 7 bases are a match to TRBD2. After removal of 11 bases from V and 2 bases from J, the junction contained 14 bases not matched to a gene. This CDR3 spans 15 amino acids. Germline loops: CDR1 SNHLY, CDR2 FYNNEI. CDR3 residues: CAGSPQGAGQETQYF. The CDR3 DNA follows: TGTGCCGGTAGCCCTCAGGGAGCGGGGCAAGAGACCCAGTACTTC.

In this sample, this clonotype turned up many times. The chain joins TRBV6-1 to TRBJ1-3, with 12 bases identical to TRBD1. The trim removed 4 bases at V and 9 bases at J, leaving 10 bases unmatched. Germline-derived CDR1 and CDR2 are MNHNS and SASEGT. The CDR3 runs 16 residues. CDR3: CASSVSGQGALSTIYF. In DNA form, the CDR3 reads TGTGCCAGCAGTGTATCGGGACAGGGGGCGCTTAGCACCATATATTTT.

The V call is TRBV27, the J call TRBJ2-3, with no clear D. The CDR3 extends over 15 amino acids. Germline V CDR1 and CDR2: MNHEY, SMNVEV (reference sequence). The V end lost 2 bases, the J end lost 2 bases, and 11 bases lay between the germline ends. The chain's CDR3 is CASSLTTSNTDTQYF. The CDR3 nucleotides read TGTGCCAGCAGTTTAACTACCTCGAACACAGATACGCAGTATTTT.

Many counts were recorded for this clonotype. The chain has TRBV29-1 and TRBJ1-2; maybe TRBD1 (5 bases). This CDR3 region has 16 residues. CDR1 and CDR2 (germline): SQVTM, ANQGSEA. Trimming stripped 0 bases from V and 5 bases from J, with 19 bases between. CDR3 coding DNA: TGCAGCGTTGAAGATCCAGCCAGGGCATATCGATATGGCTACACCTTC. It encodes CSVEDPARAYRYGYTF.

CDR3 bases: TGTGCCAGCAGTTCGTTAGGGTGGCAAGAGACCCAGTACTTC. Its translation: CASSSLGWQETQYF. This sequence joins TRBV28 and TRBJ2-5; D is ambiguous. The germline gives CDR1 MDHEN, CDR2 SYDVKM. Deletions cut 4 bases from V and 2 bases from J, with 11 bases between. This CDR3 region has 14 residues.

The CDR3 region is CASSPTGPISYEQYF. DNA for the CDR3: TGTGCCAGCAGCCCCACAGGGCCTATCTCCTACGAGCAGTACTTC. This sequence joins TRBV7-3 and TRBJ2-7; TRBD1 might be the D (6 bases). Trimming removed 5 bases from V and 0 bases from J, with 14 bases in between. CDR3 length: 15 amino acids. Germline V gene data show CDR1 as SGHTA and CDR2 as FQGTGA.

This chain connects TRBV6-4 to TRBJ2-7; 10 bases are a match to TRBD1. Germline values: CDR1 MRHNA, CDR2 SNTAGT. Unmatched junction bases numbered 23, after V lost 7 bases and J lost 5 bases. The CDR3 is 19 amino acids. CDR3 amino acids: CASTQPGQGIEGTVNEQYF. The CDR3 bases are TGTGCCAGCACCCAGCCGGGACAGGGGATCGAGGGGACTGTAAACGAGCAGTACTTC.

This clonotype has only a few counts. The J gene is TRBJ1-6, the V gene TRBV28; D ambiguous. This CDR3 comprises 15 residues. Looked up from germline, CDR1 is MDHEN and CDR2 is SYDVKM. Trimming removed 6 bases from V and 3 bases from J, with 12 bases in between. Here the CDR3 reads CASRVPRSYNSPLHF. The CDR3 DNA reads as TGTGCCAGCAGAGTACCCAGGAGCTATAATTCACCCCTCCACTTT. The full variable domain, completed using reference TRBV28 and TRBJ1-6, is DVKVTQSSRYLVKRTGEKVFLECVQDMDHENMFWYRQDPGLGLRLIYFSYDVKMKEKGDIPEGYSVSREKKERFSLILESASTNQTSMYLCASRVPRSYNSPLHFGNGTRLTVT.

This clonotype was detected many times. This chain links TRBV5-1 with TRBJ1-2, with D possibly being TRBD1 (5 bases). V lost 2 bases to trimming and J lost 7 bases, with 9 bases between them. There are 12 residues in the CDR3. Germline V gives CDR1 SGHRS, CDR2 YFSETQ. CDR3 nucleotide sequence: TGCGCCAGCAGCTTTACCCAGGGTGGCTACACCTTC. Translating gives CASSFTQGGYTF.

This clonotype occurred many times. The V and J genes are TRBV20-1 and TRBJ2-2; TRBD2 matches 10 bases. The ends lost 0 bases at V and 4 bases at J; junction bases unmatched: 5. The germline V gene has CDR1 DFQATT and CDR2 SNEGSKA (reference sequence). The CDR3 is 16 residues long. The CDR3 region is CSARDSAGGITGELFF. Here the CDR3 DNA reads TGCAGTGCTAGAGATTCAGCGGGAGGGATCACCGGGGAGCTGTTTTTT.

This clonotype has at least ten counts. The chain links TRBV28 to TRBJ2-6; TRBD2 matches 11 bases. CDR1 is MDHEN, CDR2 SYDVKM, per germline. The junction had 4 bases not matched to a gene; V was cut back by 6 bases and J by 0 bases. CDR3 size: 17 residues. CDR3 nucleotide sequence: TGTGCCAGCAGCGGGACTAGCGGACACTCTGGGGCCAACGTCCTGACTTTC. Translation: CASSGTSGHSGANVLTF.

This clonotype was counted at least ten times. The gene calls are TRBV20-1 and TRBJ2-2; 8 bases map to TRBD1. The CDR3 is 16 amino acids. The J segment lost 1 base and the V segment lost 3 bases, leaving 7 bases of the junction unmatched. The germline V gene encodes CDR1 DFQATT and CDR2 SNEGSKA (reference sequence). In nucleotides, the CDR3 is TGCAGTGCTAGGCAGGGGGCGAGTTGGAACACCGGGGAGCTGTTTTTT. Translated, it gives CSARQGASWNTGELFF.

In this sample, this clonotype turned up a few times. This may be a read error, as it is one base from a much larger clone. The chain links TRBV7-9 to TRBJ2-7; perhaps TRBD2 as D (5 bases). The CDR3 runs to 14 residues. Germline values: CDR1 SEHNR, CDR2 FQNEAQ (reference sequence). Here the CDR3 DNA reads TGTGCCAACAGCGGAGTTTCGGGTCCCTACGAGCAGTACTTC. Protein product: CANSGVSGPYEQYF.

This clonotype came up many times. The gene calls are TRBV6-2 or TRBV6-3 and TRBJ1-5; 9 nucleotides agree with TRBD1. Germline assignment: CDR1 MNHEY and CDR2 SVGEGT. The ends lost 6 bases at V and 3 bases at J; junction bases unmatched: 6. The CDR3 covers 15 residues. The CDR3 spells CASSPGTGFNQPQHF. The CDR3 coding sequence is TGTGCCAGCAGCCCCGGGACAGGGTTCAATCAGCCCCAGCATTTT.